This entry is about one T cell receptor beta chain. Antigen specificity is unknown. Patients in the study, people with chemo-refractory metastatic non-small-cell lung cancer, received focal radiation plus ipilimumab CTLA-4 blockade. This entry comes from a study of radiotherapy plus CTLA-4 blockade in lung cancer. Study-wide background: The study recorded objective responses in approximately 19% of patients and disease control in about 30%. Study-level points and caveats: Reports state that early shifts in blood T cell clones, with interferon-beta, best predicted response. Expansion in blood of tumor-derived TCR clones was seen after radiotherapy plus ipilimumab.

Clones were read by immunoSEQ multiplex PCR, and TCRdb kept only the in-frame ones, dropping some. This table holds about 73,000 clones, around nine tenths found once. CDR3 length equals 18 residues. Germline CDR1 and CDR2: SGHRS and YFSETQ. With V trimmed by 4 bases and J by 3 bases, 8 bases remained unmatched. Source: peripheral blood, taken from a patient treated with radiotherapy plus ipilimumab. This chain uses TRBV5-1 with TRBJ2-1; 15 bases agree with TRBD2. The clonotype was recovered from a human donor with non-small cell lung cancer that progressed on radiotherapy plus ipilimumab. This CDR3 is CASSPRTSGRVGYNEQFF. CDR3 nucleotides: TGCGCCAGCAGCCCGAGGACTAGCGGGAGGGTGGGCTACAATGAGCAGTTCTTC.